A single count supports the clone carrying this T cell receptor (beta chain). The V segment lost 8 bases and the J segment 5 bases; nucleotides outside the gene matches: 12. Per germline, CDR1 MNHEY and CDR2 SMNVEV (reference sequence). This CDR3 is built from 15 residues. This entry is derived from a study of T cell changes during pregnancy in multiple sclerosis. The method was immunoSEQ multiplex PCR; TCRdb's version includes in-frame clones alone and lacks a portion of them. Counted here are about 61,000 clones, approximately 90% occurring once; the ten biggest clones make up 0.8% to 0.9%. The origin of this receptor is a female donor in good health, enrolled as a control in a pregnancy study. The chain couples TRBV27 to TRBJ1-1; 9 nucleotides line up with TRBD1. Sequencing used peripheral blood, obtained in the first trimester of pregnancy. CDR3: CASQQQGAWGTEAFF. The DNA of the CDR3 is TGTGCCAGCCAACAACAGGGGGCATGGGGTACTGAAGCTTTCTTT.